This T cell receptor beta chain was obtained from a study of blood T cells in healthy people across ages. A second 7 to 11 cycle PCR used barcoded and J-beta primers. A 12-random-nucleotide template-switch adaptor tagged each cDNA molecule. TCRdb ran MiXCR on the 5' RACE reads and lists one entry per CDR3 protein. Of some 790,000 distinct CDR3 sequences listed, more than 25% are singletons. Overall study results and limits: Without sorted subsets, naive and antigen-experienced compartments could not be conclusively compared.

Concerning this clonotype: Its antigen remains unidentified.

This CDR3 has 15 amino acids. Germline loops: CDR1 MNHEY, CDR2 SVGAGI. The V segment lost 6 bases and the J segment 3 bases; nucleotides outside the gene matches: 9. Sequenced input: blood. This sequence joins TRBV6-5 and TRBJ2-7, with TRBD1 matching over 9 bases. This clonotype was sampled from a woman of 80 years or more in good health. In nucleotides, the CDR3 is TGTGCCAGCAGATATGGACAGGGGAGCGGCTACGAGCAGTACTTC. Translation gives CASRYGQGSGYEQYF.